These T cell receptor beta chains were read from a single sample in a study of T cell responses to AZD1222 COVID-19 vaccine. The repertoire was sequenced with immunoSEQ multiplex PCR; TCRdb's copy has only in-frame clones and lacks some. The sample includes 140,000 to 150,000 clones, more than 80% of them seen just once. The sample here was peripheral blood, taken on day 0 of AZD1222 vaccination. Receptor source: an adult in good health. The CDR3 runs from the conserved cysteine through the conserved F or W.

TRBV18	TRBJ1-2	CASTVGTGEYGYTF
TRBV6-1	TRBJ1-5	CASSESRQPQHF
TRBV18	TRBJ2-1	CASSNVGIGNEQFF
TRBV18	TRBJ1-5	CASSPGGNQPQHF
TRBV6-7	TRBJ1-5	CASSITGGCNQPQHF
TRBV5-1	TRBJ2-3	CASSLTSGGSDTQYF
TRBV24-1	TRBJ1-4	CATQLPTNEKLFF
TRBV6-5	TRBJ1-5	CARRGRWGQPQHF
TRBV13	TRBJ2-2	CASSLLKELAAYTGELFF
TRBV3-1/TRBV3-2	TRBJ2-2	CASSQVRVLYTGELFF
TRBV5-1	TRBJ2-1	CASSPGLAGQYNEQFF
TRBV7-2	TRBJ1-5	CASSFAGGRQPQHF
TRBV3-1/TRBV3-2	TRBJ2-7	CASSERDSPYEQYF
TRBV5-4	TRBJ1-1	CASSLSLTGKNTEAFF
TRBV28	TRBJ1-5	CASSLPVLYQPQHF
TRBV29-1	TRBJ1-5	CSRKRRKDASEPQHF
TRBV27	TRBJ2-1	CASSPLAGPSAEQFF
TRBV25-1	TRBJ2-1	CASSDPAGAYNEQFF
TRBV2	TRBJ2-5	CASCPAGRETQYF
TRBV6-1	TRBJ2-7	CASSELAGGRYEQYF
TRBV12-3/TRBV12-4	TRBJ1-4	CASSLSGKLFF
TRBV6-1	TRBJ2-5	CASSERRAGTQYF
TRBV13	TRBJ1-3	CASSSSPSRNTIYF
TRBV30	TRBJ1-1	CAWSLRRGAFF
TRBV18	TRBJ2-1	CASSPKLWTSGAYNEQFF
TRBV9	TRBJ2-2	CASSARLTGELFF